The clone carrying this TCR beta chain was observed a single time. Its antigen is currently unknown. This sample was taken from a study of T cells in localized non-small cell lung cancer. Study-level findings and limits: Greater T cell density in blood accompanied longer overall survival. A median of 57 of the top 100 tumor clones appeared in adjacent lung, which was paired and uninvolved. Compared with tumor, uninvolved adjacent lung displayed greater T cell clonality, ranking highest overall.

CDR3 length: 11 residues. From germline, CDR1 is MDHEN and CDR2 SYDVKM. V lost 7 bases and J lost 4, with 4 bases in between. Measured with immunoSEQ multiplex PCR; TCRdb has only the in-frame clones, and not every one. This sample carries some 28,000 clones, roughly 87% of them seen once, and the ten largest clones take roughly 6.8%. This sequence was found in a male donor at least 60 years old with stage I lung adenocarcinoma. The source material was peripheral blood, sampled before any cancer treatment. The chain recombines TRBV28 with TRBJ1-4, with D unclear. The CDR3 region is CASTINEKLFF. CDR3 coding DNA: TGTGCCAGCACCATTAATGAAAAACTGTTTTTT.